Below, one T cell receptor beta chain is given with its context. CD45RA-negative memory and CD45RA+ naive subsets were split from the CD4+ cells. The data stem from a study of shared clonotypes between healthy human individuals. Produced via immunoSEQ multiplex PCR; TCRdb's table is partial and in-frame only. Among about 2,500,000 clones, around nine tenths were seen once, and the ten largest hold over 0.12%. Germline loops: CDR1 MNHNS, CDR2 SASEGT. Trimming took off 4 bases at V and 7 bases at J, with 17 bases between the two ends. CDR3 size: 15 residues. V and J are TRBV6-1 and TRBJ2-1; maybe TRBD1 (5 bases). Input material: naive CD4+ T cells sorted from blood. Regarding subset: CD45RA+ positively selected. The clonotype originates from a man younger than 30 in good health. The CDR3 protein is CASSVRTPVLNEQFF. The CDR3 DNA is TGTGCCAGCAGTGTGCGGACACCGGTCCTTAATGAGCAGTTCTTC.